What follows are 26 T cell receptor beta chains derived from one specimen sequenced in a study of cytomegalovirus exposure and HLA in healthy donors. Sequenced by immunoSEQ multiplex PCR; TCRdb stores in-frame clones only, minus some. The sample has fewer than 250,000 clones, around four fifths seen once. Sequences were obtained from PBMCs. Every receptor here comes from a woman aged 18-35 years in good health and CMV-seronegative.

A few counts support this clone. The J gene is TRBJ2-1, the V gene TRBV30; either TRBD1 or TRBD2 may fit D (6 bases each). This CDR3 is 13 amino acids long. V lost 4 bases and J 7 bases, leaving 14 bases between the germline ends. CDR1 and CDR2 (germline): GTSNPN, SVGIG (reference sequence). The CDR3 here is CAWKRGAMNEQFF. For the CDR3, the DNA is TGTGCCTGGAAAAGGGGGGCCATGAATGAGCAGTTCTTC.

The chain combines TRBV7-6 with TRBJ2-3; 7 nucleotides match TRBD2. The CDR3 is made up of 15 amino acids. Per germline, CDR1 SGHVS and CDR2 FNYEAQ. With V trimmed by 5 bases and J by 2 bases, 7 bases remained unmatched. The CDR3 DNA follows: TGTGCCAGCAGCCAGGGCGGGGGTCTCACAGATACGCAGTATTTT. Its protein product is CASSQGGGLTDTQYF. The full variable domain, with the rest looked up from reference TRBV7-6 and TRBJ2-3, is GAGVSQSPRYKVTKRGQDVALRCDPISGHVSLYWYRQALGQGPEFLTYFNYEAQQDKSGLPNDRFSAERPEGSISTLTIQRTEQRDSAMYRCASSQGGGLTDTQYFGPGTRLTVL.

This chain links TRBV28 with TRBJ2-7, with D tentatively TRBD1 (5 bases). CDR1 and CDR2 (germline): MDHEN, SYDVKM. The CDR3 has 12 amino acids. V was trimmed by 6 bases and J by 5 bases, leaving 11 bases between them. The CDR3 DNA reads TGTGCCAGCAGCCAGGGTTCCAACGAGCAGTACTTC. As protein: CASSQGSNEQYF.

The gene calls are TRBV10-3 and TRBJ2-7, with D unresolved. This CDR3 spans 13 amino acids. The V gene lost 11 bases and the J gene lost 0 bases, with 14 bases spanning the gap. Germline V gene sequence: CDR1 ENHRY, CDR2 SYGVKD. The CDR3 reads CAAEGESSYEQYF. CDR3 nucleotide sequence: TGTGCCGCCGAAGGCGAAAGCTCCTACGAGCAGTACTTC.

J is TRBJ2-3 and V is TRBV6-4; 9 bases are a match to TRBD1. CDR3 length: 13 residues. V dropped 6 bases and J dropped 8; count of bases not matched to a gene: 6. Looked up from germline, CDR1 is MRHNA and CDR2 is SNTAGT. The CDR3 region is CASSRDREGTQYF. The DNA for the CDR3 is TGTGCCAGCAGCCGGGACAGGGAAGGTACGCAGTATTTT.

The gene calls are TRBV28 and TRBJ1-1; D might be TRBD1 (5 bases). Between the trimmed V and J ends, which lost 6 bases and 0 bases, there was a span of 11 bases. This CDR3 has 14 amino acids. Germline assignment: CDR1 MDHEN and CDR2 SYDVKM. The chain's CDR3 is CASRAGTVNTEAFF. The DNA of the CDR3 is TGTGCCAGCAGGGCTGGGACGGTGAACACTGAAGCTTTCTTT.

The V gene is TRBV10-3, the J gene TRBJ2-7, with unresolved D. CDR1 is ENHRY, CDR2 SYGVKD, per germline. CDR3 length equals 11 residues. V gave up 4 bases and J gave up 5 bases, with 6 bases separating them. The CDR3 bases are TGTGCCATCAGTGCAGGAAACGAGCAGTACTTC. Amino acids: CAISAGNEQYF.

Points on this clone: Other DNA sequences in the sample encode the same CDR3. The CDR3 loop reads CASSLQGLNTEAFF. CDR3 DNA sequence: TGTGCCAGCAGCCTACAGGGGTTGAACACTGAAGCTTTCTTT. This chain uses TRBV7-9 with TRBJ1-1, with 7 bases matching TRBD1. CDR1 is SEHNR and CDR2 is FQNEAQ in the germline V gene (reference sequence). The CDR3 totals 14 residues. The V and J ends lost 5 bases and 0 bases, in that order; junction bases with no gene match: 3.

CDR3 bases: TGTGCCAGCTGCCAGGGGAGGCTCCAAGAGACCCAGTACTTC. Translating it yields CASCQGRLQETQYF. This chain connects TRBV5-4 to TRBJ2-5; D is perhaps TRBD1 or TRBD2 (6 bases each). CDR1 is SGHNT and CDR2 is YYREEE in the germline V gene (reference sequence). This CDR3 has 14 amino acids. V shed 7 bases and J shed 1 base, with 14 bases lying between them.

V and J are TRBV11-1 and TRBJ2-5; TRBD2 is a possible D gene (6 bases). Deletions cut 2 bases from V and 4 bases from J, with 11 bases between. Germline V CDR1 and CDR2: SGHAT, FQDESV (reference sequence). The CDR3 runs to 14 residues. CDR3 sequence reads: CASSLLRGRETQYF. For the CDR3, the DNA is TGTGCCAGCAGCTTACTGCGGGGCAGAGAGACCCAGTACTTC.

The chain carries TRBV10-3 and TRBJ1-1; D gene unclear. Germline V gene data show CDR1 as ENHRY and CDR2 as SYGVKD. Deletions cut 6 bases from V and 0 bases from J, with 8 bases between. The CDR3 totals 13 residues. CDR3 region: CAIREALNTEAFF. The CDR3 DNA reads as TGTGCCATCAGGGAGGCTCTGAACACTGAAGCTTTCTTT.

The V gene is TRBV28, the J gene TRBJ1-4; 8 bases map to TRBD1. The J segment lost 4 bases and the V segment lost 6 bases, leaving 10 bases of the junction unmatched. Germline V gene lookup returns CDR1 MDHEN and CDR2 SYDVKM. This CDR3 comprises 16 residues. The CDR3 is CASRRGAGTGNEKLFF. CDR3 sequence (DNA): TGTGCCAGCAGAAGGGGGGCCGGGACAGGTAATGAAAAACTGTTTTTT.

This rearrangement joins TRBV9 to TRBJ2-2, with no clear D. V was pared by 4 bases and J by 3 bases, with 13 bases between. The CDR3 runs to 15 residues. Germline lookup yields CDR1 SGDLS and CDR2 YYNGEE. The chain's CDR3 is CASSLRLDHTGELFF. DNA for the CDR3: TGTGCCAGCAGCCTCCGACTGGACCACACCGGGGAGCTGTTTTTT.

V and J are TRBV6-1 and TRBJ1-2; TRBD1 is a possible D gene (6 bases). The CDR3 is made up of 16 amino acids. The V gene lost 0 bases and the J gene lost 6 bases, with 17 bases spanning the gap. Per germline, CDR1 MNHNS and CDR2 SASEGT. The CDR3 nucleotides read TGTGCCAGCAGTGAAGCGGTGTGGGCAGGGGCCGATGGCTACACCTTC. This codes for CASSEAVWAGADGYTF.

The chain joins TRBV7-2 to TRBJ1-4; no definite D call. V was pared by 1 base and J by 8 bases, with 5 bases between. The CDR3 has 12 residues. The germline gives CDR1 SGHTA, CDR2 FQGNSA. In nucleotides, the CDR3 is TGTGCCAGCAGCTTAGTGGGGGAAAAACTGTTTTTT. Amino acids: CASSLVGEKLFF.

The chain joins TRBV7-9 to TRBJ2-1; a weak D match, TRBD1 (6 bases). V shed 2 bases and J shed 5 bases, with 16 bases lying between them. The germline V gene has CDR1 SEHNR and CDR2 FQNEAQ (reference sequence). This CDR3 contains 16 residues. CDR3 nucleotides: TGTGCCAGCAGCTTACCCCGGCAGGGGATCCACAATGAGCAGTTCTTC. The encoded protein is CASSLPRQGIHNEQFF.

V is TRBV6-5 and J is TRBJ2-1; 14 nucleotides align to TRBD2. Germline V gene lookup returns CDR1 MNHEY and CDR2 SVGAGI. This CDR3 is built from 14 residues. Unmatched junction bases numbered 3, after V lost 6 bases and J lost 8 bases. In DNA, the CDR3 is TGTGCCAGCAGGTTGGGACTAGCGGGAGATGAGCAGTTCTTC. It encodes CASRLGLAGDEQFF.

The chain combines TRBV27 with TRBJ2-5, with TRBD1 identical over 7 bases. This CDR3 spans 15 amino acids. CDR1 is MNHEY, CDR2 SMNVEV, per germline (reference sequence). V lost 6 bases to trimming and J lost 1 base; unmatched junction nucleotides: 8. CDR3 nucleotides: TGTGCCAGCAGCCTGGACAGGAGCTCCCAAGAGACCCAGTACTTC. Translating it yields CASSLDRSSQETQYF.

The chain couples TRBV6-6 to TRBJ2-7; 9 positions agree with TRBD1. The V segment lost 0 bases and the J segment 3 bases; nucleotides outside the gene matches: 3. Germline V gene lookup returns CDR1 MNHNY and CDR2 SVGAGI (reference sequence). This CDR3 has 15 amino acids. This CDR3 reads CASSYSTGQGYEQYF. CDR3 coding DNA: TGTGCCAGCAGTTACTCGACGGGACAGGGCTACGAGCAGTACTTC.

The V and J genes are TRBV7-3 and TRBJ1-1; D gene uncertain. V lost 2 bases to trimming and J lost 5 bases, with 9 bases between them. Germline V gene lookup returns CDR1 SGHTA and CDR2 FQGTGA. CDR3 length equals 13 residues. The CDR3 protein is CASSLQGRTEAFF. The CDR3 coding sequence is TGTGCCAGCAGCTTACAAGGAAGAACTGAAGCTTTCTTT.

V gene TRBV5-6 combines with J gene TRBJ1-1; a possible D gene is TRBD1 (6 bases). This CDR3 is built from 15 residues. Trimming removed 4 bases at V and 2 bases at J, with 15 bases between. The germline CDR1 and CDR2 sequences are SGHDT and YYEEEE. The CDR3 region is CASSAGTGINTEAFF. Written as DNA, the CDR3 is TGTGCCAGCAGCGCTGGAACAGGGATAAACACTGAAGCTTTCTTT.

The rearrangement links TRBV18 to TRBJ2-7; TRBD2 matches at 7 bases. V dropped 3 bases and J dropped 0; count of bases not matched to a gene: 5. This CDR3 contains 15 residues. Germline CDR1 is KGHSH and CDR2 is LQKENI. The CDR3 DNA follows: TGTGCCAGCTCACCGGGCGGGGGAAGCTCCTACGAGCAGTACTTC. Translating it yields CASSPGGGSSYEQYF.

The gene calls are TRBV30 and TRBJ2-1; D not resolved. Germline CDR1 and CDR2: GTSNPN and SVGIG (reference sequence). The CDR3 is 13 residues long. The V gene lost 1 base and the J gene lost 11 bases, with 15 bases spanning the gap. The CDR3 reads CAWSATKPMKQFF. The CDR3 DNA reads TGTGCCTGGAGTGCGACCAAACCAATGAAGCAGTTCTTC.

The V call is TRBV7-9, the J call TRBJ1-1; D uncertain. V lost 7 bases and J 10 bases, leaving 22 bases between the germline ends. CDR1 is SEHNR and CDR2 is FQNEAQ in the germline V gene (reference sequence). There are 14 residues in the CDR3. The CDR3 protein is CASTPTPYENGAFF. The CDR3 nucleotides read TGTGCCAGCACACCCACACCATATGAGAATGGAGCTTTCTTT.

The rearrangement links TRBV18 to TRBJ2-1, with 12 positions matching TRBD2. The germline V gene has CDR1 KGHSH and CDR2 LQKENI. The trim removed 2 bases at V and 7 bases at J, leaving 6 bases unmatched. This CDR3 is 16 amino acids long. CDR3 amino acids: CASSPDLAGGRNEQFF. CDR3 coding DNA: TGTGCCAGCTCACCAGACCTAGCGGGAGGGCGGAATGAGCAGTTCTTC.

J is TRBJ1-5 and V is TRBV4-2; D is unclear. The CDR3 contains 14 residues. Germline values: CDR1 LGHNA, CDR2 YNFKEQ. Trimming shortened V by 4 bases and J by 7 bases, and 14 bases separated the two germline ends. CDR3 amino acids: CASSPRTGTQPQHF. The DNA of the CDR3 is TGTGCCAGCAGCCCCCGGACCGGTACCCAGCCCCAGCATTTT.